A selection of T cell receptor beta chains follows, all from one sample in a study of response to subunit inactivated influenza vaccine. MiXCR, run by TCRdb on the RT-PCR reads, gives a single entry per CDR3 protein. The sample has more than 600,000 distinct CDR3 sequences; about 18% are singletons. This sample comprised PBMCs from blood, obtained 5 to 6 days after vaccination. These receptors all come from a man aged 45-65 years who received an inactivated influenza vaccine. The CDR3 runs from the conserved cysteine through the conserved F or W. The order of the fields is D gene, J gene, clone size, V gene, CDR3 protein, CDR3 DNA. D genes are given only for firm matches. Expanded clones get a size class; other rows say once, few or many, or leave the size out.

D gene: -
J gene: TRBJ1-2
clone size: -
V gene: TRBV6-1
CDR3 protein: CASTLGMGYGYTF
CDR3 DNA: TGTGCCAGCACTCTCGGGATGGGGTATGGCTACACCTTC

D gene: -
J gene: TRBJ2-7
clone size: -
V gene: TRBV6-5
CDR3 protein: CASSYGTVRGEQYF
CDR3 DNA: TGTGCCAGCAGTTATGGGACTGTGAGGGGCGAGCAGTACTTC

D gene: TRBD2
J gene: TRBJ2-4
clone size: -
V gene: TRBV5-1
CDR3 protein: CASSLGGLAGVKNIQYF
CDR3 DNA: TGCGCCAGCAGCTTGGGGGGACTAGCGGGAGTGAAAAACATTCAGTACTTC

D gene: TRBD1
J gene: TRBJ2-5
clone size: few
V gene: TRBV20-1
CDR3 protein: CSDDRGLETQYF
CDR3 DNA: TGCAGTGACGACAGGGGGCTGGAGACCCAGTACTTC

D gene: -
J gene: TRBJ2-1
clone size: -
V gene: TRBV6-1
CDR3 protein: CASSERGDEQFF
CDR3 DNA: TGTGCCAGCAGTGAAAGGGGGGATGAGCAGTTCTTC

D gene: -
J gene: TRBJ2-1
clone size: few
V gene: TRBV5-5
CDR3 protein: CASSRERVSYNEQFF
CDR3 DNA: TGTGCCAGCAGTAGAGAGCGGGTGTCCTACAATGAGCAGTTCTTC

D gene: TRBD2
J gene: TRBJ2-1
clone size: -
V gene: TRBV5-1
CDR3 protein: CASSILRGGGRTSYNEQFF
CDR3 DNA: TGCGCCAGCAGCATCCTTCGTGGCGGCGGGAGGACATCCTACAATGAGCAGTTCTTC

D gene: -
J gene: TRBJ2-1
clone size: once
V gene: TRBV18
CDR3 protein: CASFPRGLSYNEQFF
CDR3 DNA: TGTGCCAGCTTTCCCCGGGGGCTTTCCTACAATGAGCAGTTCTTC

D gene: -
J gene: TRBJ2-1
clone size: -
V gene: TRBV18
CDR3 protein: CATSRLTGIYNEQFF
CDR3 DNA: TGTGCCACCTCAAGGCTCACAGGGATCTACAATGAGCAGTTCTTC

D gene: TRBD1
J gene: TRBJ2-7
clone size: -
V gene: TRBV7-9
CDR3 protein: CASSPDWGTGGYEQYF
CDR3 DNA: TGTGCCAGCAGCCCAGACTGGGGGACAGGAGGTTACGAGCAGTACTTC

D gene: TRBD1
J gene: TRBJ1-6
clone size: few
V gene: TRBV12-3/TRBV12-4
CDR3 protein: CASTETWGRGLSPLHF
CDR3 DNA: TGTGCCAGCACGGAGACTTGGGGCAGGGGGCTATCACCCCTCCACTTT

D gene: -
J gene: TRBJ2-2
clone size: many
V gene: TRBV4-3
CDR3 protein: CASSQEQNTGELFF
CDR3 DNA: TGCGCCAGCAGCCAAGAACAGAACACCGGGGAGCTGTTTTTT

D gene: TRBD2
J gene: TRBJ2-1
clone size: few
V gene: TRBV9
CDR3 protein: CASSVQGTSGWDEQFF
CDR3 DNA: TGTGCCAGCAGCGTTCAAGGGACTAGCGGTTGGGATGAGCAGTTCTTC

D gene: -
J gene: TRBJ2-1
clone size: many
V gene: TRBV24-1
CDR3 protein: CATSDRTLSYNEQFF
CDR3 DNA: TGTGCCACCAGTGATCGGACACTCTCCTACAATGAGCAGTTCTTC